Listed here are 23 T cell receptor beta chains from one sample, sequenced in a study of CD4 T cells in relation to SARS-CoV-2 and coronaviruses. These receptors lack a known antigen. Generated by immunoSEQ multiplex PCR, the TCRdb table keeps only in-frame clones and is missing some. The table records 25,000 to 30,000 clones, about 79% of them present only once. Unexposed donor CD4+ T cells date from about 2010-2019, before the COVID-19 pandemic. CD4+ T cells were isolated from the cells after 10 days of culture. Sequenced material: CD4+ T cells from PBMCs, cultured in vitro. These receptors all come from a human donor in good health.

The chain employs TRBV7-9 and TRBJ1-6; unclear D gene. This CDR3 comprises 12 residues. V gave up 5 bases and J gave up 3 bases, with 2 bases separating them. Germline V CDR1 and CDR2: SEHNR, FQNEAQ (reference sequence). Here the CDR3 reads CASSNYNSPLHF. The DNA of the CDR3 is TGTGCCAGCAGCAACTATAATTCACCCCTCCACTTT. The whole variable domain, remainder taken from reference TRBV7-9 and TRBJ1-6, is DTGVSQNPRHKITKRGQNVTFRCDPISEHNRLYWYRQTLGQGPEFLTYFQNEAQLEKSRLLSDRFSAERPKGSFSTLEIQRTEQGDSAMYLCASSNYNSPLHFGNGTRLTVT.

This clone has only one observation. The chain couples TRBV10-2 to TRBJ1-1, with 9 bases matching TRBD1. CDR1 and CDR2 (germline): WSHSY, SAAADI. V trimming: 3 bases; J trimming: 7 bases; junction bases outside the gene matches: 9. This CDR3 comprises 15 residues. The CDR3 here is CASSDMTGGKGEAFF. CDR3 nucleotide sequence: TGCGCCAGCAGTGATATGACAGGGGGTAAGGGTGAAGCTTTCTTT.

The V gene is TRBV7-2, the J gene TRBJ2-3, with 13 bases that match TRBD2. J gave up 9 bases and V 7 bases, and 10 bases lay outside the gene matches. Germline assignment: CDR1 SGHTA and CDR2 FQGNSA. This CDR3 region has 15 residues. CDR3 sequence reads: CASTRTSGSIETQYF. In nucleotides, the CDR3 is TGTGCCAGCACCAGGACTAGCGGGAGCATCGAGACGCAGTATTTT.

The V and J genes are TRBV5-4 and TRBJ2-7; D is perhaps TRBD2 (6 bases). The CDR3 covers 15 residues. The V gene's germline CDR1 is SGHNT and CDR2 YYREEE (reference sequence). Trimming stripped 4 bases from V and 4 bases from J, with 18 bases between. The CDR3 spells CASSLGRGSGYEQYF. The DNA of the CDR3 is TGTGCCAGCAGCCTGGGTAGAGGTAGCGGTTACGAGCAGTACTTC.

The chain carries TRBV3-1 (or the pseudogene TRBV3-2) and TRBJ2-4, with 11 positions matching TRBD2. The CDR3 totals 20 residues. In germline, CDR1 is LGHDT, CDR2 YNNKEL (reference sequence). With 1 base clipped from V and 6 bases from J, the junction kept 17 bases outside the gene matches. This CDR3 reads CASSQVTSGSGAGPGNIQYF. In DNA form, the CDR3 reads TGTGCCAGCAGCCAAGTTACTAGCGGGAGCGGTGCGGGGCCCGGAAACATTCAGTACTTC.

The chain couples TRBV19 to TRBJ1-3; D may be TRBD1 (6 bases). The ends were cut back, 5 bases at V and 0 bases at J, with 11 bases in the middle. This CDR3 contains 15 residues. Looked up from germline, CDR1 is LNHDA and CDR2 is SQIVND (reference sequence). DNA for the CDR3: TGTGCCAGTAGTCCCGGACAGCACTCTGGAAACACCATATATTTT. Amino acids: CASSPGQHSGNTIYF.

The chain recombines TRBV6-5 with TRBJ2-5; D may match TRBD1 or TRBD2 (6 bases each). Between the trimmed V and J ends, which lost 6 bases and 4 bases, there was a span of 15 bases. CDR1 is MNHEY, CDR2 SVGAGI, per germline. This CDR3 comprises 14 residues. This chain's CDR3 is CASSWRGLGETQYF. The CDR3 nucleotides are TGTGCCAGCAGCTGGAGGGGGTTAGGAGAGACCCAGTACTTC.

The CDR3, as DNA: TGTGCCAGCAGTTTTATGTTAGGCTCAGGTTCACCCCTCCACTTT. Protein sequence: CASSFMLGSGSPLHF. The chain employs TRBV27 and TRBJ1-6, with D hard to call. Germline CDR1 MNHEY, CDR2 SMNVEV (reference sequence). V was shortened by 3 bases and J by 9 bases, with 15 bases between the two germline ends. The CDR3 spans 15 residues.

This chain's CDR3 is CASSLVVDYGYTF. As DNA, the CDR3 is TGTGCCAGCAGCTTAGTTGTGGACTATGGCTACACCTTC. The V and J genes are TRBV7-2 and TRBJ1-2; no clear D gene. Trimming removed 1 base from V and 3 bases from J, with 6 bases in between. This CDR3 is 13 amino acids long. Germline V gene sequence: CDR1 SGHTA, CDR2 FQGNSA.

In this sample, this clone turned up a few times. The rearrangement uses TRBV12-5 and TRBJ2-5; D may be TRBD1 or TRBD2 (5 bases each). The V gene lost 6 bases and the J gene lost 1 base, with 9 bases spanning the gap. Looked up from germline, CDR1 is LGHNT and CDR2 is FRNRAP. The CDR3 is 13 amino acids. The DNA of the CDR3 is TGTGCTAGTGGGGGACGGACCCAAGAGACCCAGTACTTC. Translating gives CASGGRTQETQYF.

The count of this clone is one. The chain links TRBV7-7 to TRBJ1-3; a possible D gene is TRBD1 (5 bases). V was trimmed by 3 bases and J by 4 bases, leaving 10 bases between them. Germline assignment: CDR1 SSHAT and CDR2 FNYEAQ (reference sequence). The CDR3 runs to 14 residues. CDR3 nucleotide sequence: TGTGCCAGCAGCTTGGCAGGGAAAGGAAACACCATATATTTT. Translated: CASSLAGKGNTIYF.

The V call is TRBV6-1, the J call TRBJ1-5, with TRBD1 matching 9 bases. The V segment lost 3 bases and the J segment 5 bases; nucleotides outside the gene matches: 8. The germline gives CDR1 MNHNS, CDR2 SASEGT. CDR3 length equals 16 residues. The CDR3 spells CASSDVGTGWDQPQHF. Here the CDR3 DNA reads TGTGCCAGCAGTGACGTTGGGACAGGGTGGGATCAGCCCCAGCATTTT.

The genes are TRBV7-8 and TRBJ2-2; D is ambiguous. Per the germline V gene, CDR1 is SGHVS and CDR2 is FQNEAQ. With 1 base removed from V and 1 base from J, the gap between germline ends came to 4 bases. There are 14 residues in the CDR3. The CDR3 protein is CASSLEGNTGELFF. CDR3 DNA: TGTGCCAGCAGCTTAGAAGGGAACACCGGGGAGCTGTTTTTT. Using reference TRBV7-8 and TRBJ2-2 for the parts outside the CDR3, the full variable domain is GAGVSQSPRYKVAKRGQDVALRCDPISGHVSLFWYQQALGQGPEFLTYFQNEAQLDKSGLPSDRFFAERPEGSVSTLKIQRTQQEDSAVYLCASSLEGNTGELFFGEGSRLTVL.

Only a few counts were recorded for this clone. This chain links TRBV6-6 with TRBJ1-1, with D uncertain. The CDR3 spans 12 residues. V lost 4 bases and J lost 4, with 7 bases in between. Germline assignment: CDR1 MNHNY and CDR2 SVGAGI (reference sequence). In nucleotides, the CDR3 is TGTGCCAGCAGTTCCCAGTCCACTGAAGCTTTCTTT. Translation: CASSSQSTEAFF.

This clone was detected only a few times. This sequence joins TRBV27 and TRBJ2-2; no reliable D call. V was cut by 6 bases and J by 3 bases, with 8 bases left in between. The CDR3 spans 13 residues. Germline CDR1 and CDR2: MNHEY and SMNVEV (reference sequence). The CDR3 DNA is TGTGCCAGCAGGCGCAGTTACACCGGGGAGCTGTTTTTT. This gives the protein CASRRSYTGELFF.

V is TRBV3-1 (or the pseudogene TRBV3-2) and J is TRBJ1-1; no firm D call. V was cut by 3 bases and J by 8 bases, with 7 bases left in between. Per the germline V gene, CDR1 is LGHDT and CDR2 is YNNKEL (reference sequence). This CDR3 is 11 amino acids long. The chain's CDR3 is CASSQDVEAFF. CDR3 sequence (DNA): TGTGCCAGCAGCCAGGATGTAGAAGCTTTCTTT.

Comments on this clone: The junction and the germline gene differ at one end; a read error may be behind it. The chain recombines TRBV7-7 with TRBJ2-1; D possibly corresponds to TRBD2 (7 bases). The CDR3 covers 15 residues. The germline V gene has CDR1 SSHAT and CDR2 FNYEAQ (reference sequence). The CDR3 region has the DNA TGTGCTAGCAGCCCCCGAGGGGGGGACGGATATGAGCAGTTCTTC. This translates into CASSPRGGDGYEQFF.

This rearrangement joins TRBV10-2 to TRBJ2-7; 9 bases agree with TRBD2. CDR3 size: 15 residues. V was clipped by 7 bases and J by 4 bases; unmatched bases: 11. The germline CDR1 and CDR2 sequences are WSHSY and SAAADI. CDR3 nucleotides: TGCGCCAGCAACGGGCAAGCGGGGGGCACGTACGAGCAGTACTTC. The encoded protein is CASNGQAGGTYEQYF.

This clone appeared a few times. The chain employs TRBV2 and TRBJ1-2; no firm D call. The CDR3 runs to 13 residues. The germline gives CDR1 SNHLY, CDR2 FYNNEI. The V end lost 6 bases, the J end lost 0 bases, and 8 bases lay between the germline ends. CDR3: CASSSQANYGYTF. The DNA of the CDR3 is TGTGCCAGCAGCTCTCAAGCTAACTATGGCTACACCTTC.

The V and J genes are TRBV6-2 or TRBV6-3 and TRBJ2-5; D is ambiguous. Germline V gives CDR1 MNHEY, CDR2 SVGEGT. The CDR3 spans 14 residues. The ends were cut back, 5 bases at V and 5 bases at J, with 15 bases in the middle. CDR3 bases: TGTGCCAGCAGTAGCCCAGCGTATGGGGAGACCCAGTACTTC. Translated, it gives CASSSPAYGETQYF.

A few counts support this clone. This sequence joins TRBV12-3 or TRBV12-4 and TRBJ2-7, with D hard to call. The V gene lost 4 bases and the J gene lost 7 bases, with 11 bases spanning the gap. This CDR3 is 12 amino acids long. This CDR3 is CASSSPHGEQYF. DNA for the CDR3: TGTGCCAGCAGTTCACCCCATGGGGAGCAGTACTTC.

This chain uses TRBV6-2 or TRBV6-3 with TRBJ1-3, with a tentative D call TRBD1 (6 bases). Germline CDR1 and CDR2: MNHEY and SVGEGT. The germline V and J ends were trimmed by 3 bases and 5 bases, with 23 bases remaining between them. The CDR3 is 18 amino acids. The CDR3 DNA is TGTGCCAGCAGTTATGGAACCTCCGGACAGCGACGCCGAAACACCATATATTTT. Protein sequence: CASSYGTSGQRRRNTIYF.

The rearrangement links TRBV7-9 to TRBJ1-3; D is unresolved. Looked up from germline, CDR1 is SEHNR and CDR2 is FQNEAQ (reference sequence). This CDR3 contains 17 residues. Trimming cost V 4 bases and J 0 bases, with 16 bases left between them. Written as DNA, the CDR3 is TGTGCCAGCAGCTCACGCCCCCGGGATAACTCTGGAAACACCATATATTTT. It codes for CASSSRPRDNSGNTIYF.